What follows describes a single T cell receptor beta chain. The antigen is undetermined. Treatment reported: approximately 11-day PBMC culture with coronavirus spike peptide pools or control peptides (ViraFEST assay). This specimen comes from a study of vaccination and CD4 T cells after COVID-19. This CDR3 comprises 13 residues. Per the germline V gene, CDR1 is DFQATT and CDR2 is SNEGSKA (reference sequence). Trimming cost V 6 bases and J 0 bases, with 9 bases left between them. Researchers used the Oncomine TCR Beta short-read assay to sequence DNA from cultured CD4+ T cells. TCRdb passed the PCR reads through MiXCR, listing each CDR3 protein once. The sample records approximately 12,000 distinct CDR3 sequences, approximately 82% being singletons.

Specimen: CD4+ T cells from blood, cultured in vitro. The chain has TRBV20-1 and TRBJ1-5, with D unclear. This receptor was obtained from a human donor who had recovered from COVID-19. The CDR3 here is CSAGFYSNQPQHF. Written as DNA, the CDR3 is TGCAGTGCGGGATTTTATAGCAATCAGCCCCAGCATTTT.